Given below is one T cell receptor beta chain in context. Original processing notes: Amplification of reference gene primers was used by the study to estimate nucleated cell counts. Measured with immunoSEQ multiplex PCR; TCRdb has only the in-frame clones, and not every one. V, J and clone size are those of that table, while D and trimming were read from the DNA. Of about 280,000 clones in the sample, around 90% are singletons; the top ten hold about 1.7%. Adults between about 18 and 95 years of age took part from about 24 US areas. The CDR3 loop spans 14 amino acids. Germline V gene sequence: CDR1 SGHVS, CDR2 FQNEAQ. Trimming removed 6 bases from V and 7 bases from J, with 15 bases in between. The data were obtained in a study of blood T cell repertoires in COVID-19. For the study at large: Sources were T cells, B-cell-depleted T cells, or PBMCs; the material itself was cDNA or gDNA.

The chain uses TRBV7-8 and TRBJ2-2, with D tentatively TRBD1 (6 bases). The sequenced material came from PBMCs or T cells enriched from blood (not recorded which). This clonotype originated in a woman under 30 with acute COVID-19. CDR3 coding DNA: TGTGCCAGCAGACGTTACAGGGACGTCGGGGAGCTGTTTTTT. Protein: CASRRYRDVGELFF.